The 5 T cell receptor beta chains below all came from one sample that was sequenced in a study of T cell responses to AZD1222 COVID-19 vaccine. Sequenced by immunoSEQ multiplex PCR; TCRdb stores in-frame clones only, minus some. The sample lists fewer than 110,000 clones; about 90% were seen once. The input for sequencing was peripheral blood, taken on day 0 of AZD1222 vaccination. All receptors come from an adult in good health.

This chain links TRBV3-1 (or the pseudogene TRBV3-2) with TRBJ2-7; 10 bases match TRBD1. The length of the CDR3 is 18 residues. The germline CDR1 and CDR2 sequences are LGHDT and YNNKEL (reference sequence). With V trimmed by 1 base and J by 4 bases, 13 bases remained unmatched. CDR3 sequence: CASSQVFGTGAGGYEQYF. The CDR3 coding sequence is TGTGCCAGCAGCCAAGTTTTCGGGACAGGGGCCGGTGGGTACGAGCAGTACTTC.

This sequence joins TRBV5-4 and TRBJ2-5; TRBD2 aligns across 10 bases. With V trimmed by 2 bases and J by 6 bases, 7 bases remained unmatched. Germline V gene lookup returns CDR1 SGHNT and CDR2 YYREEE (reference sequence). CDR3 length: 15 amino acids. CDR3 loop: CASSFSGGGVKTQYF. CDR3 DNA: TGTGCCAGCAGCTTCAGCGGGGGGGGTGTCAAGACCCAGTACTTC. The whole variable domain, filled in from reference TRBV5-4 and TRBJ2-5, reads ETGVTQSPTHLIKTRGQQVTLRCSSQSGHNTVSWYQQALGQGPQFIFQYYREEENGRGNFPPRFSGLQFPNYSSELNVNALELDDSALYLCASSFSGGGVKTQYFGPGTRLLVL.

This chain connects TRBV10-3 to TRBJ2-5; possibly TRBD1 for D (5 bases). Between the trimmed V and J ends, which lost 5 bases and 0 bases, there was a span of 7 bases. There are 13 residues in the CDR3. CDR1 and CDR2 (germline): ENHRY, SYGVKD. The DNA for the CDR3 is TGTGCCATCAGTCAGACAGACCAAGAGACCCAGTACTTC. The encoded protein is CAISQTDQETQYF.

The chain is built from TRBV3-1 (or the pseudogene TRBV3-2) and TRBJ1-4; no reliable D call. Trimming removed 2 bases at V and 0 bases at J, with 10 bases between. This CDR3 has 16 amino acids. Per the germline V gene, CDR1 is LGHDT and CDR2 is YNNKEL (reference sequence). CDR3 amino acids: CASSQLFGATNEKLFF. As DNA, the CDR3 is TGTGCCAGCAGCCAATTGTTTGGTGCAACTAATGAAAAACTGTTTTTT.

The V and J genes are TRBV7-2 and TRBJ2-2, with unresolved D. Trimming cost V 8 bases and J 1 base, with 2 bases left between them. CDR3 size: 11 residues. The germline V gene has CDR1 SGHTA and CDR2 FQGNSA. CDR3 in DNA: TGTGCCAGCGGGAACACCGGGGAGCTGTTTTTT. This gives the protein CASGNTGELFF.